A selection of T cell receptor beta chains follows, all from one sample in a study of cytotoxic CD8 clonotypes in ibrutinib-treated CLL. Sequencing was performed with immunoSEQ multiplex PCR; in TCRdb, only in-frame clones are kept and a portion is missing. Of about 29,000 clones in the sample, 70% to 80% were seen once. The sequencing used PBMCs, collected after 36 months of ibrutinib treatment. The source is a human donor with chronic lymphocytic leukemia. CDR3s include the opening cysteine and the closing phenylalanine or tryptophan. The D gene is left open where the match is weak. A clone size is listed for some rows: how often the clone was seen (once, few, many), or a class if it is expanded.

-	-	TRBV5-1	TRBJ1-1	CASSLAGNTEAFF	TGCGCCAGCAGCTTGGCAGGGAACACTGAAGCTTTCTTT
TRBD1	-	TRBV6-5	TRBJ1-3	CASSSLTGEGNTIYF	TGTGCCAGCAGTTCTCTTACAGGGGAGGGAAACACCATATATTTT
-	-	TRBV7-6	TRBJ2-2	CASSLEADTGELFF	TGTGCCAGCAGCTTAGAGGCTGACACCGGGGAGCTGTTTTTT
-	-	TRBV5-1	TRBJ1-4	CASSPPLFF	TGCGCCAGCAGCCCCCCCCTGTTTTTT
TRBD1	-	TRBV4-1	TRBJ2-7	CASSQDLKTGLEQYF	TGCGCCAGCAGCCAAGACCTAAAGACAGGGCTCGAGCAGTACTTC
-	-	TRBV19	TRBJ1-3	CASSGTTRDTIYF	TGTGCCAGTAGTGGGACAACTAGGGACACCATATATTTT
-	-	TRBV28	TRBJ1-2	CASSAVGYYGYTF	TGTGCCAGCAGCGCCGTGGGGTACTATGGCTACACCTTC
-	-	TRBV5-4	TRBJ2-7	CASSLAVAGAPEQYF	TGTGCCAGCAGCTTGGCCGTGGCGGGGGCCCCTGAGCAGTACTTC
-	-	TRBV9	TRBJ2-1	CASSVGGLENEQFF	TGTGCCAGCAGCGTAGGAGGGCTGGAGAATGAGCAGTTCTTC
-	few	TRBV4-1	TRBJ1-1	CASSQNLLNTEAFF	TGCGCCAGCAGCCAAAACCTACTGAACACTGAAGCTTTCTTT
TRBD2	-	TRBV11-1	TRBJ2-7	CASSQREGASYEQYF	TGTGCCAGCAGCCAAAGGGAGGGAGCCTCCTACGAGCAGTACTTC
TRBD2	-	TRBV5-1	TRBJ2-5	CASRSLAGEETQYF	TGCGCCAGCAGATCCCTAGCGGGGGAAGAGACCCAGTACTTC
-	-	TRBV28	TRBJ1-5	CASTAGGAGQPQHF	TGTGCCAGCACCGCCGGGGGGGCAGGTCAGCCCCAGCATTTT
TRBD1	many	TRBV7-8	TRBJ2-7	CASGTGVSEQYF	TGTGCCAGCGGAACAGGGGTCTCCGAGCAGTACTTC
-	-	TRBV4-1	TRBJ1-2	CASSQDGARRRHTF	TGCGCCAGCAGCCAAGATGGGGCGAGGAGGCGGCACACCTTC
-	few	TRBV10-3	TRBJ1-2	CAISPGGGANYGYTF	TGTGCCATCAGCCCCGGGGGGGGAGCTAACTATGGCTACACCTTC
-	-	TRBV15	TRBJ1-3	CATSRDGSSGNTIYF	TGTGCCACCAGCAGAGATGGGAGCTCTGGAAACACCATATATTTT
-	-	TRBV11-2	TRBJ2-7	CASSFSWSSYEQYF	TGTGCCAGCAGCTTCTCCTGGAGCTCCTACGAGCAGTACTTC
-	-	TRBV5-1	TRBJ1-4	CASSTTGRDLNEKLFF	TGCGCCAGCAGCACAACCGGGAGAGACCTTAATGAAAAACTGTTTTTT
-	-	TRBV4-1	TRBJ2-2	CASSPAWTANTGELFF	TGCGCCAGCAGCCCGGCCTGGACAGCAAACACCGGGGAGCTGTTTTTT
-	-	TRBV6-4	TRBJ2-2	CASSDSSRVNTGELFF	TGTGCCAGCAGTGACTCGAGCAGGGTAAACACCGGGGAGCTGTTTTTT
-	-	TRBV15	TRBJ1-1	CATSISPWMSEAFF	TGTGCCACCAGCATATCGCCCTGGATGAGTGAAGCTTTCTTT
TRBD1	few	TRBV7-7	TRBJ2-1	CASSLGLDRGYNEQFF	TGTGCCAGCAGCTTGGGACTGGACAGGGGCTACAATGAGCAGTTCTTC
TRBD1	few	TRBV10-1	TRBJ1-6	CASRDRSSYNSPLHF	TGCGCCAGCAGGGACAGGAGCTCCTATAATTCACCCCTCCACTTT
TRBD1	-	TRBV6-5	TRBJ2-1	CASSYAGTAPNEQFF	TGTGCCAGCAGTTACGCCGGGACAGCACCGAATGAGCAGTTCTTC
-	once	TRBV7-8	TRBJ1-5	CASSPSGQGNQPQHF	TGTGCCAGCAGCCCAAGCGGGCAGGGGAATCAGCCCCAGCATTTT
-	-	TRBV9	TRBJ2-7	CASSVVPYSYEQYF	TGTGCCAGCAGCGTAGTACCCTATTCTTACGAGCAGTACTTC
-	few	TRBV30	TRBJ2-7	CAWEGGTYEQYF	TGTGCCTGGGAAGGGGGAACCTACGAGCAGTACTTC
-	few	TRBV6-6	TRBJ2-1	CASSSQGVQFF	TGTGCCAGCAGTTCACAGGGTGTGCAGTTCTTC
-	once	TRBV6-1	TRBJ2-7	CASSVWYEQYF	TGTGCCAGCAGTGTGTGGTACGAGCAGTACTTC